Below, 10 T cell receptor beta chains from the same sample are listed, as sequenced in a study of CD8+ T cells in alopecia areata. Following RNA extraction, reverse transcription yielded cDNA that acted as the sequencing template. Profiled with immunoSEQ multiplex PCR; TCRdb holds only in-frame clones, not every one. The top ten clones hold about 4.9% of a sample with some 120,000 clones, 50% to 60% of them seen once. This specimen consisted of CD4+ T cells sorted from blood, obtained at week 0. These receptors all come from a human donor with alopecia areata.

The J gene is TRBJ1-2, the V gene TRBV10-3; tentative D call: TRBD1 (6 bases). The CDR3 extends over 14 amino acids. V gave up 3 bases and J gave up 3 bases, with 11 bases separating them. From germline, CDR1 is ENHRY and CDR2 SYGVKD. CDR3 in DNA: TGTGCCATCAGTGATTCGACAGGCGACTATGGCTACACCTTC. Translation gives CAISDSTGDYGYTF.

J is TRBJ2-7 and V is TRBV14; tentatively, D is TRBD2 (6 bases). The V end was cut by 5 bases, the J end by 2 bases, with 16 bases between. Germline V lookup: CDR1 SGHDN, CDR2 FVKESK. The CDR3 extends over 15 amino acids. This CDR3 reads CASSNGLPTAYEQYF. CDR3 DNA: TGTGCCAGCAGCAACGGACTACCGACCGCCTACGAGCAGTACTTC.

The CDR3 protein is CSVEDTGWIDGYTF. The CDR3 DNA sequence: TGCAGCGTTGAAGATACGGGCTGGATCGATGGCTACACCTTC. This sequence joins TRBV29-1 and TRBJ1-2, with D unresolved. The V gene lost 0 bases and the J gene lost 6 bases, with 14 bases spanning the gap. Germline values: CDR1 SQVTM, CDR2 ANQGSEA. This CDR3 has 14 residues.

The chain uses TRBV6-4 and TRBJ2-6, with a weak D call TRBD1 (6 bases). The CDR3 has 14 residues. Trimming took 7 bases from V and 1 from J, leaving 8 bases between them. The germline V gene has CDR1 MRHNA and CDR2 SNTAGT. The CDR3 protein is CASTTGSGANVLTF. CDR3 sequence (DNA): TGTGCCAGCACCACAGGGTCTGGGGCCAACGTCCTGACTTTC.

This chain connects TRBV6-1 to TRBJ2-5; TRBD1 matches 10 bases. V shed 3 bases, J shed 7 bases, and the junction held 5 bases outside the gene matches. CDR1 and CDR2 (germline): MNHNS, SASEGT. The CDR3 spans 14 residues. CDR3 protein: CASSEGQGMWTQYF. Written as DNA, the CDR3 is TGTGCCAGCAGTGAGGGACAGGGGATGTGGACCCAGTACTTC.

This clone was picked up a small number of times. The chain has TRBV4-1 and TRBJ2-1, with D possibly matching TRBD2 (6 bases). This CDR3 is built from 15 residues. Trimming left V 0 bases short and J 5 bases short, with 11 bases between. Germline V lookup: CDR1 MGHRA, CDR2 YSYEKL. The CDR3, as DNA: TGCGCCAGCAGCCAAGATGGCAGGGAGGACAATGAGCAGTTCTTC. Translated: CASSQDGREDNEQFF.

The rearrangement joins TRBV4-3 to TRBJ1-6; D is possibly TRBD1 (5 bases). This CDR3 has 15 residues. V dropped 0 bases and J dropped 6 bases, with 9 bases sitting between them. CDR1 and CDR2 from the germline V gene are LGHNA and YSLEER. The CDR3 coding sequence is TGCGCCAGCAGCCAAGACGGGGCGGGTAATTCACCCCTCCACTTT. It codes for CASSQDGAGNSPLHF.

The CDR3 reads CASTEADTQYF. The CDR3 DNA reads TGCGCCAGCACCGAAGCAGATACGCAGTATTTT. The chain uses TRBV4-1 and TRBJ2-3, with D unresolved. The V gene lost 7 bases and the J gene lost 4 bases, with 6 bases spanning the gap. The CDR3 length is 11 residues. The germline V gene has CDR1 MGHRA and CDR2 YSYEKL.

This clone was found a few times. The chain carries TRBV28 and TRBJ2-7, with 8 bases that match TRBD1. Germline V CDR1 and CDR2: MDHEN, SYDVKM. V gave up 6 bases and J gave up 1 base; unmatched junction bases: 8. The CDR3 is made up of 15 amino acids. The CDR3 is CASRPPGQASYEQYF. CDR3 nucleotides: TGTGCCAGCAGGCCACCGGGACAGGCGTCCTACGAGCAGTACTTC.

CDR3 protein: CASRRDSNTGELFF. CDR3 bases: TGTGCCAGCAGAAGGGACTCGAACACCGGGGAGCTGTTTTTT. The J gene is TRBJ2-2, the V gene TRBV2; maybe TRBD2 (6 bases). V was clipped by 6 bases and J by 0 bases, with 8 bases between them. The CDR3 contains 14 residues. CDR1 and CDR2 (germline): SNHLY, FYNNEI.